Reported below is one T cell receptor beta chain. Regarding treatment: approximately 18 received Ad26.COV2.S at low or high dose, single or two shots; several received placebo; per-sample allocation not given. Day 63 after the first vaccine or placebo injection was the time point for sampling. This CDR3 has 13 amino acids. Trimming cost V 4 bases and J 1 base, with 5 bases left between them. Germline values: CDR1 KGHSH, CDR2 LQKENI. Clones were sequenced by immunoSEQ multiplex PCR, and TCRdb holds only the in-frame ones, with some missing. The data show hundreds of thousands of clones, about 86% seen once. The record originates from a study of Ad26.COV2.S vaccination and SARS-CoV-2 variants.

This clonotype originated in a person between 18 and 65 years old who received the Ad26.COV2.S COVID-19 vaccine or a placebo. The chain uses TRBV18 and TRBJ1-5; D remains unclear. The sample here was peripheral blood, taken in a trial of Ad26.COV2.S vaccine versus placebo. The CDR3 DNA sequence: TGTGCCAGCTCACGTGACAGCAATCAGCCCCAGCATTTT. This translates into CASSRDSNQPQHF.